Following are 32 T cell receptor beta chains from one sample sequenced in a study of shared clonotypes between healthy human individuals (dated by TCRdb to the early 2020s). The method was the immunoSEQ multiplex PCR assay. TCRdb's version of the immuneACCESS table is confined to in-frame rearrangements and falls short of the full clone set. An unresolved V gene accounts for under half of the shortfall where checked; the remainder is of unknown origin. The sample table contains about 600,000 clones; only one count was recorded for 95% of them. The ten largest clones add up to 0.11% of the sample. CD8 naive samples consisted of CD45RO-negative cells that were positively selected for CCR7, yielding a CD45RA+CCR7+ population without TemRA cells. Sequenced input: naive CD8+ T cells sorted from blood. The cell subset or site label on this specimen signifies: CD45RA+CCR7+. Source of these receptors: a woman aged 25 to 39 in good health.

The chain links TRBV28 to TRBJ2-4; 9 nucleotides agree with TRBD2. After removal of 6 bases from V and 8 bases from J, the junction contained 5 bases not matched to a gene. This CDR3 has 13 amino acids. Germline V lookup: CDR1 MDHEN, CDR2 SYDVKM. This CDR3 is CASRGSGSHIQYF. Written as DNA, the CDR3 is TGTGCCAGCAGAGGTAGCGGGAGTCACATTCAGTACTTC. The full variable domain, completed using reference TRBV28 and TRBJ2-4, is DVKVTQSSRYLVKRTGEKVFLECVQDMDHENMFWYRQDPGLGLRLIYFSYDVKMKEKGDIPEGYSVSREKKERFSLILESASTNQTSMYLCASRGSGSHIQYFGAGTRLSVL.

The chain employs TRBV5-4 and TRBJ1-2; no definite D call. This CDR3 is 12 amino acids long. Deletions cut 0 bases from V and 10 bases from J, with 10 bases between. CDR1 and CDR2 (germline): SGHNT, YYREEE (reference sequence). CDR3 in amino acids: CASSLVPSDYTF. The CDR3 DNA is TGTGCCAGCAGCTTGGTTCCAAGCGACTACACCTTC.

This chain links TRBV19 with TRBJ2-3; D is unclear. The CDR3 consists of 14 residues. Germline lookup yields CDR1 LNHDA and CDR2 SQIVND (reference sequence). V lost 4 bases and J lost 2, with 10 bases in between. CDR3 bases: TGTGCCAGTAGTAAGAGGTCAGACACAGATACGCAGTATTTT. This encodes CASSKRSDTDTQYF.

The chain combines TRBV11-2 with TRBJ2-2; D is ambiguous. Germline lookup yields CDR1 SGHAT and CDR2 FQNNGV. V dropped 2 bases and J dropped 5 bases, with 12 bases sitting between them. The CDR3 is 15 amino acids. CDR3 DNA sequence: TGTGCCAGCAGCTTACCCTGGCAGAGAACCGGGGAGCTGTTTTTT. Protein: CASSLPWQRTGELFF. The complete variable domain, with remaining parts taken from reference TRBV11-2 and TRBJ2-2, reads EAGVAQSPRYKIIEKRQSVAFWCNPISGHATLYWYQQILGQGPKLLIQFQNNGVVDDSQLPKDRFSAERLKGVDSTLKIQPAKLEDSAVYLCASSLPWQRTGELFFGEGSRLTVL.

J is TRBJ2-5 and V is TRBV11-1; a possible D gene is TRBD1 (5 bases). V was cut by 7 bases and J by 2 bases, with 17 bases left in between. The CDR3 length is 15 residues. Germline V lookup: CDR1 SGHAT, CDR2 FQDESV (reference sequence). Here the CDR3 DNA reads TGTGCCAGCACTAGAAAGGGGAATATTCAAGAGACCCAGTACTTC. Amino acids: CASTRKGNIQETQYF.

The J gene is TRBJ1-1, the V gene TRBV19; D is unresolved. The ends were cut back, 1 base at V and 2 bases at J, with 8 bases in the middle. This CDR3 is 14 amino acids long. Per the germline V gene, CDR1 is LNHDA and CDR2 is SQIVND (reference sequence). CDR3 sequence reads: CASSIGTDNTEAFF. The CDR3 nucleotides are TGTGCCAGTAGTATAGGGACGGATAACACTGAAGCTTTCTTT.

The chain has TRBV27 and TRBJ2-1, with 11 bases matching TRBD1. V dropped 4 bases and J dropped 8; count of bases not matched to a gene: 10. The CDR3 runs 16 residues. Germline CDR1 MNHEY, CDR2 SMNVEV (reference sequence). The CDR3 sequence is CASSSPGQGARHEQFF. In nucleotides, the CDR3 is TGTGCCAGCAGTTCCCCTGGACAGGGGGCGCGTCATGAGCAGTTCTTC.

The V and J genes are TRBV27 and TRBJ2-7; the match to TRBD2 covers 7 bases. Germline CDR1 MNHEY, CDR2 SMNVEV (reference sequence). V dropped 3 bases and J dropped 2; count of bases not matched to a gene: 10. The CDR3 loop spans 16 amino acids. CDR3 DNA sequence: TGTGCCAGCAGTTTCGATTATACTAGCGTAGCCTACGAGCAGTACTTC. This gives the protein CASSFDYTSVAYEQYF.

V usage is TRBV28 and J usage is TRBJ1-3; D not certain. Germline CDR1 is MDHEN and CDR2 is SYDVKM. The CDR3 consists of 17 residues. Trimming removed 5 bases from V and 0 bases from J, with 17 bases in between. CDR3 protein: CASSLLQYIGSGNTIYF. CDR3 coding DNA: TGTGCCAGCAGTCTACTCCAATACATCGGCTCTGGAAACACCATATATTTT.

The chain employs TRBV19 and TRBJ1-5; TRBD1 matches at 7 bases. The CDR3 has 15 residues. CDR1 and CDR2 (germline): LNHDA, SQIVND (reference sequence). Trimming at V came to 10 bases and at J to 5 bases, leaving 14 bases not matched to a gene. The CDR3 loop reads CATRRPGGFDQPQHF. DNA for the CDR3: TGTGCCACCCGGAGGCCAGGGGGTTTTGATCAGCCCCAGCATTTT.

The chain uses TRBV11-1 and TRBJ2-1; no clear D. This CDR3 has 15 residues. CDR1 is SGHAT, CDR2 FQDESV, per germline (reference sequence). Trimming pared 2 bases from V and 1 base from J, leaving 9 bases between. The CDR3 nucleotides read TGTGCCAGCAGCTTAATAGACTCGTCCTACAATGAGCAGTTCTTC. Protein product: CASSLIDSSYNEQFF.

This clone was seen just once. The chain couples TRBV28 to TRBJ2-1; 7 nucleotides match TRBD1. The CDR3 extends over 15 amino acids. CDR1 MDHEN and CDR2 SYDVKM come from the germline V gene. Unmatched junction bases numbered 11, after V lost 8 bases and J lost 4 bases. This CDR3 is CASRTSGTAYNEQFF. The CDR3, as DNA: TGTGCCAGCCGTACTTCCGGGACAGCTTACAATGAGCAGTTCTTC.

The chain is built from TRBV11-1 and TRBJ2-2; D is possibly TRBD2 (6 bases). The germline CDR1 and CDR2 sequences are SGHAT and FQDESV (reference sequence). This CDR3 is built from 17 residues. V was shortened by 2 bases and J by 5 bases, with 18 bases between the two germline ends. Here the CDR3 reads CASSLYRDLARTGELFF. The CDR3 bases are TGTGCCAGCAGCTTATACCGGGACTTGGCACGGACCGGGGAGCTGTTTTTT.

The V call is TRBV27, the J call TRBJ2-7; TRBD1 matches 7 bases. The V and J ends lost 5 bases and 0 bases, in that order; junction bases with no gene match: 7. The CDR3 consists of 15 residues. Germline loops: CDR1 MNHEY, CDR2 SMNVEV (reference sequence). CDR3 in amino acids: CASSARTGTSYEQYF. In nucleotides, the CDR3 is TGTGCCAGCAGTGCGCGGACAGGTACCTCCTACGAGCAGTACTTC.

The chain recombines TRBV6-5 with TRBJ2-1, with 9 bases lining up with TRBD2. The trim removed 3 bases at V and 5 bases at J, leaving 2 bases unmatched. The germline V gene encodes CDR1 MNHEY and CDR2 SVGAGI. The CDR3 extends over 14 amino acids. As DNA, the CDR3 is TGTGCCAGCAGTTATCTAGCGGGACACAATGAGCAGTTCTTC. Its translation is CASSYLAGHNEQFF.

The rearrangement links TRBV5-1 to TRBJ2-7, with TRBD2 matching over 13 bases. Trimming took 4 bases from V and 3 from J; bases not matched to a gene: 4. This CDR3 contains 15 residues. The germline gives CDR1 SGHRS, CDR2 YFSETQ. CDR3 coding DNA: TGCGCCAGCAGCGAGGGGACTAGCGGGATCTACGAGCAGTACTTC. It specifies CASSEGTSGIYEQYF.

V and J are TRBV7-2 and TRBJ2-1; D may be TRBD2 (6 bases). Germline V gene lookup returns CDR1 SGHTA and CDR2 FQGNSA. V was cut by 3 bases and J by 6 bases, with 9 bases left in between. This CDR3 spans 13 amino acids. CDR3 in amino acids: CASSFLSGNEQFF. As DNA, the CDR3 is TGTGCCAGCAGCTTCCTTAGCGGCAATGAGCAGTTCTTC.

This chain joins TRBV9 and TRBJ2-1, with 8 bases aligning to TRBD2. CDR3 size: 16 residues. Germline V gene lookup returns CDR1 SGDLS and CDR2 YYNGEE. The V and J ends lost 4 bases and 7 bases, in that order; junction bases with no gene match: 13. This CDR3 is CASSSPGGRLRNEQFF. In nucleotides, the CDR3 is TGTGCCAGCAGCTCCCCTGGCGGGAGGCTCAGGAATGAGCAGTTCTTC. Full variable domain (missing parts from reference TRBV9 and TRBJ2-1): DSGVTQTPKHLITATGQRVTLRCSPRSGDLSVYWYQQSLDQGLQFLIQYYNGEERAKGNILERFSAQQFPDLHSELNLSSLELGDSALYFCASSSPGGRLRNEQFFGPGTRLTVL.

Here the CDR3 DNA reads TGTGCCAGCATCCAGGGGGCGGCCGGGGAGCTGTTTTTT. It encodes CASIQGAAGELFF. The chain carries TRBV7-2 and TRBJ2-2; 8 nucleotides line up with TRBD1. Germline-derived CDR1 and CDR2 are SGHTA and FQGNSA. The CDR3 is 13 residues long. Trimming cost V 7 bases and J 6 bases; bases outside gene matches: 4.

This clone appeared a single time. The V call is TRBV19, the J call TRBJ1-2; TRBD1 is a possible D gene (5 bases). The CDR3 loop spans 16 amino acids. V lost 5 bases to trimming and J lost 4 bases, with 20 bases between them. The germline CDR1 and CDR2 sequences are LNHDA and SQIVND (reference sequence). The CDR3 coding sequence is TGTGCCAGTAGTCATCGCTCACGAGGGGACTCCTATGGCTACACCTTC. Translated: CASSHRSRGDSYGYTF.

The genes are TRBV4-1 and TRBJ2-5; 10 positions agree with TRBD1. V was clipped by 3 bases and J by 5 bases; unmatched bases: 9. Germline CDR1 reads MGHRA; CDR2 reads YSYEKL. This CDR3 has 16 residues. The CDR3 is CASSHRQGATMETQYF. The DNA for the CDR3 is TGCGCCAGCAGCCACAGACAGGGGGCTACGATGGAGACCCAGTACTTC.

This clone has just a few counts. This chain connects TRBV29-1 to TRBJ1-2; 7 bases are shared with TRBD1. CDR1 is SQVTM, CDR2 ANQGSEA, per germline. This CDR3 has 13 amino acids. Unmatched junction bases numbered 5, after V lost 4 bases and J lost 3 bases. CDR3 amino acids: CSVVPGQDYGYTF. The CDR3 DNA is TGCAGCGTTGTACCAGGACAGGACTATGGCTACACCTTC.

This clone was detected once. V is TRBV11-2 and J is TRBJ2-1; tentatively, D is TRBD2 (5 bases). CDR3 length equals 14 residues. Trimming shortened V by 0 bases and J by 8 bases, and 11 bases separated the two germline ends. The germline CDR1 and CDR2 sequences are SGHAT and FQNNGV. This CDR3 is CASSLDPGFHEQFF. CDR3 coding DNA: TGTGCCAGCAGCTTAGATCCGGGGTTCCATGAGCAGTTCTTC. The whole variable domain, remainder taken from reference TRBV11-2 and TRBJ2-1, is EAGVAQSPRYKIIEKRQSVAFWCNPISGHATLYWYQQILGQGPKLLIQFQNNGVVDDSQLPKDRFSAERLKGVDSTLKIQPAKLEDSAVYLCASSLDPGFHEQFFGPGTRLTVL.

The chain links TRBV7-9 to TRBJ2-5, with 9 bases that match TRBD2. The CDR3 sequence is 14 residues long. The V gene's germline CDR1 is SEHNR and CDR2 FQNEAQ (reference sequence). V gave up 1 base and J gave up 9 bases; unmatched junction bases: 6. CDR3 bases: TGTGCCAGCAGCTTAGAGCGGGGGGTCATGGCCCAGTACTTC. It specifies CASSLERGVMAQYF. The full variable domain, its missing parts supplied by reference TRBV7-9 and TRBJ2-5, is DTGVSQNPRHKITKRGQNVTFRCDPISEHNRLYWYRQTLGQGPEFLTYFQNEAQLEKSRLLSDRFSAERPKGSFSTLEIQRTEQGDSAMYLCASSLERGVMAQYFGPGTRLLVL.

This clone is a singleton in its sample. Additional DNA sequences in this sample encode the identical CDR3. The gene calls are TRBV27 and TRBJ2-1; 12 nucleotides match TRBD2. The V and J ends lost 5 bases and 6 bases, in that order; junction bases with no gene match: 5. Germline CDR1 MNHEY, CDR2 SMNVEV (reference sequence). The CDR3 extends over 15 amino acids. The CDR3 loop reads CASSPGTSGLNEQFF. The CDR3 DNA is TGTGCCAGCAGTCCAGGGACTAGCGGGCTCAATGAGCAGTTCTTC.

This chain links TRBV5-4 with TRBJ2-1, with D possibly being TRBD2 (6 bases). Trimming pared 7 bases from V and 8 bases from J, leaving 10 bases between. Per the germline V gene, CDR1 is SGHNT and CDR2 is YYREEE (reference sequence). CDR3 length: 11 residues. The CDR3 DNA follows: TGTGCCAGCGTTGGGGAGGATGAGCAGTTCTTC. Translating gives CASVGEDEQFF.

CDR3 in amino acids: CASSFGGAGEQYF. For the CDR3, the DNA is TGTGCCAGCAGCTTCGGCGGGGCGGGCGAGCAGTACTTC. This sequence joins TRBV5-8 and TRBJ2-7; D possibly corresponds to TRBD2 (6 bases). Between the trimmed V and J ends, which lost 2 bases and 6 bases, there was a span of 12 bases. Germline CDR1 is SGHTS and CDR2 is YDEGEE. This CDR3 region has 13 residues.

The chain links TRBV7-8 to TRBJ1-3; a weak D match, TRBD1 (6 bases). Germline assignment: CDR1 SGHVS and CDR2 FQNEAQ. V was trimmed by 5 bases and J by 8 bases, leaving 16 bases between them. CDR3 length: 14 amino acids. The DNA for the CDR3 is TGTGCCAGCAGCCGGGGACACGTCGGAGACACCATATATTTT. This sequence encodes CASSRGHVGDTIYF. Together with reference TRBV7-8 and TRBJ1-3, the CDR3 gives the full variable domain: GAGVSQSPRYKVAKRGQDVALRCDPISGHVSLFWYQQALGQGPEFLTYFQNEAQLDKSGLPSDRFFAERPEGSVSTLKIQRTQQEDSAVYLCASSRGHVGDTIYFGEGSWLTVV.

The chain couples TRBV15 to TRBJ2-1; 7 nucleotides match TRBD2. Germline lookup yields CDR1 LNHNV and CDR2 YYDKDF (reference sequence). The CDR3 is 15 residues long. V shed 5 bases and J 4 bases; nucleotides not matched to a gene: 8. CDR3 nucleotides: TGTGCCACCAGCGGACCCGGGACTACGTACAATGAGCAGTTCTTC. It translates to CATSGPGTTYNEQFF.

The chain employs TRBV7-2 and TRBJ1-2; 10 nucleotides match TRBD1. The V gene end was trimmed by 1 base and the J gene end by 3 bases; junction bases not matched to a gene: 5. Germline lookup yields CDR1 SGHTA and CDR2 FQGNSA. This CDR3 is built from 16 residues. The CDR3 spells CASSLVAGTGDYGYTF. CDR3 DNA: TGTGCCAGCAGCTTAGTGGCCGGGACAGGGGACTATGGCTACACCTTC.

The chain carries TRBV7-2 and TRBJ2-7; 9 nucleotides align to TRBD2. After removal of 5 bases from V and 7 bases from J, the junction contained 6 bases not matched to a gene. Germline CDR1 and CDR2: SGHTA and FQGNSA. The CDR3 totals 13 residues. CDR3 sequence reads: CASSLVTSGEQYF. The CDR3 DNA reads TGTGCCAGCAGCCTAGTGACTAGCGGAGAGCAGTACTTC.

This chain joins TRBV7-6 and TRBJ2-7; the D gene is possibly TRBD1 (5 bases). Trimming cost V 5 bases and J 5 bases, with 13 bases left between them. In germline, CDR1 is SGHVS, CDR2 FNYEAQ. This CDR3 comprises 13 residues. The CDR3 DNA reads as TGTGCCAGCAGCACAGGTCGTGTGGACGAGCAGTACTTC. Protein: CASSTGRVDEQYF.